The clone carrying this T cell receptor beta chain was seen ten or more times. What it binds is not known. This specimen comes from a study of identical twins. Study-wide points: The abundant beta clonotypes from cord blood had fewer insertions, and memory repertoires had none of this. The models gave estimates that fell short of the out-of-frame TCR alpha sharing seen in monozygotic twins.

Germline CDR1 reads LGHNA; CDR2 reads YNFKEQ. V lost 3 bases and J 7 bases, leaving 19 bases between the germline ends. The CDR3 is 15 amino acids. Template switching created a universal primer site, and the cDNA included unique molecular identifiers. TCRdb fed the 5' RACE reads into MiXCR, producing one record per CDR3 protein. In the table there are about 390,000 distinct CDR3 sequences, about 9% of which are singletons. Sequenced sample: naive T cells sorted from blood. The clonotype was recovered from a woman aged 50 to 65 in good health. The V and J genes are TRBV4-2 and TRBJ2-7; D is unclear. CDR3 in DNA: TGTGCCAGCAGCCAGTGGGCTGATAGGCGGTCGGAGCAGTACTTC. Encoded protein: CASSQWADRRSEQYF.